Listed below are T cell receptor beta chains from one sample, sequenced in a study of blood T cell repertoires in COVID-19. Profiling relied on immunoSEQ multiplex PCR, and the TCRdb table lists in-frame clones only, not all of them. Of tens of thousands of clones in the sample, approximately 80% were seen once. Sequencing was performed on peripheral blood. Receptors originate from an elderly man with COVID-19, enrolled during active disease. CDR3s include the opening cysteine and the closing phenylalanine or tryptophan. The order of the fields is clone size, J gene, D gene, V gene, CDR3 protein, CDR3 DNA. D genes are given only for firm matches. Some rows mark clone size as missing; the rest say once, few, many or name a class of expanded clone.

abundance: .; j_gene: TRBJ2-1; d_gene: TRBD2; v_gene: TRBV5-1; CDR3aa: CASRNSGRNNNEQFF; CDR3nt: TGCGCCAGCAGAAATTCCGGGAGGAATAACAATGAGCAGTTCTTC
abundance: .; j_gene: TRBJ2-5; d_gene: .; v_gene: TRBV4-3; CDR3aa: CASSLRIMGQLPQETQYF; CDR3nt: TGCGCCAGCAGTCTACGGATTATGGGGCAGCTCCCCCAAGAGACCCAGTACTTC
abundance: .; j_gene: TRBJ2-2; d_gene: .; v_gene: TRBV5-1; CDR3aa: CASTPSGPNTGELFF; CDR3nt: TGCGCCAGCACCCCTTCAGGCCCGAACACCGGGGAGCTGTTTTTT
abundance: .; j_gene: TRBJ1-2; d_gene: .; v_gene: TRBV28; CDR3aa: CASSLDAGMGYTF; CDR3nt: TGTGCCAGCAGTTTAGATGCAGGGATGGGCTACACCTTC
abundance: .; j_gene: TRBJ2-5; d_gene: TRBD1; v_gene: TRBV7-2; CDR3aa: CASSLTGGLETQYF; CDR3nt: TGTGCCAGCAGCTTAACAGGGGGCCTGGAGACCCAGTACTTC
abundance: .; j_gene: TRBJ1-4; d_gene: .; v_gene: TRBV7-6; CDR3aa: CASSFGNEKLFF; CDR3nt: TGTGCCAGCAGCTTCGGTAATGAAAAACTGTTTTTT
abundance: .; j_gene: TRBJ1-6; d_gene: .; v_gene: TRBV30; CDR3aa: CAWSVGTGYNSPLHF; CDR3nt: TGTGCCTGGAGTGTGGGAACAGGCTATAATTCACCCCTCCACTTT
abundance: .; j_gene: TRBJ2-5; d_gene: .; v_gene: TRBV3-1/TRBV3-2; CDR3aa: CASSLRLDLQETQYF; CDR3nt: TGTGCCAGCAGCCTCCGACTAGACCTCCAAGAGACCCAGTACTTC
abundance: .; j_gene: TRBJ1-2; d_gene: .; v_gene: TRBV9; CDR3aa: CASSVAPSFGGRGGYTF; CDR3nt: TGTGCCAGCAGCGTAGCCCCCTCATTTGGAGGGCGCGGTGGCTACACCTTC
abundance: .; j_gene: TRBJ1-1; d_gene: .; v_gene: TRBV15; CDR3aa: CATSREGAEAFF; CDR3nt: TGTGCCACCAGCAGAGAGGGCGCTGAAGCTTTCTTT
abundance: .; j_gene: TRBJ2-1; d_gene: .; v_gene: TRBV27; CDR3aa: CASSLRSQGRPNNEQFF; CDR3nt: TGTGCCAGCAGTTTACGTTCCCAGGGCCGACCTAACAATGAGCAGTTCTTC
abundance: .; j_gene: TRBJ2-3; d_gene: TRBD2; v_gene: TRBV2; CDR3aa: CASTHYQGLAGGRADTQYF; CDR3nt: TGTGCCAGCACCCACTATCAGGGACTAGCGGGAGGAAGGGCAGATACGCAGTATTTT
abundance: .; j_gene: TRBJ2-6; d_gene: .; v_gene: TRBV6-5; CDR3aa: CASTQLRSGANVLTF; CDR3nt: TGTGCCAGCACTCAACTTCGTTCTGGGGCCAACGTCCTGACTTTC
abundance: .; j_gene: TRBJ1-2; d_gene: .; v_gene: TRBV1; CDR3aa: CTSSRKGRRGYTF; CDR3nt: TGCACCAGCAGCCGTAAGGGGAGGAGAGGCTACACCTTC
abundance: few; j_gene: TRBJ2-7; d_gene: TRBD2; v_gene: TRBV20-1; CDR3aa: CSASGLAGEESEQYF; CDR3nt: TGCAGTGCTAGTGGACTAGCGGGAGAAGAGTCCGAGCAGTACTTC
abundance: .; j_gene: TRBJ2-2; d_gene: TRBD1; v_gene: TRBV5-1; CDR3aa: CASTDRGNTGELFF; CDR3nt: TGCGCCAGCACCGACAGGGGCAACACCGGGGAGCTGTTTTTT
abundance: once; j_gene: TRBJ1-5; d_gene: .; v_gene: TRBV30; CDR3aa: CAWSPKTGSLRPQHF; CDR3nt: TGTGCCTGGAGCCCAAAAACAGGGAGCCTTCGGCCCCAGCATTTT
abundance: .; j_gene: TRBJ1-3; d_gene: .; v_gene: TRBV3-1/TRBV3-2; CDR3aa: CASSQDAAGNTIYF; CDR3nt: TGTGCCAGCAGCCAAGACGCGGCTGGAAACACCATATATTTT
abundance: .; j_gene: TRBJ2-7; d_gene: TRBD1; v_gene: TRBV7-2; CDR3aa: CASSPTGQGSYEQYF; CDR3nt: TGTGCCAGCAGCCCTACCGGACAGGGGTCGTACGAGCAGTACTTC
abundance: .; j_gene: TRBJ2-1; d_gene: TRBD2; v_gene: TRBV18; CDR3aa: CASSPPTSGGDLGQQFF; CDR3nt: TGTGCCAGCTCACCACCGACTAGCGGGGGGGACCTCGGTCAGCAGTTCTTC
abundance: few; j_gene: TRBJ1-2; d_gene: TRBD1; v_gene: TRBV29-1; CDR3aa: CSVQQGAEYGYTF; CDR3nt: TGCAGCGTGCAGCAGGGGGCAGAATATGGCTACACCTTC
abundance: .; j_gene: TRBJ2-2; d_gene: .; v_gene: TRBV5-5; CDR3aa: CASSLDRGLTGELFF; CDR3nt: TGTGCCAGCAGCTTGGACAGGGGACTCACCGGGGAGCTGTTTTTT
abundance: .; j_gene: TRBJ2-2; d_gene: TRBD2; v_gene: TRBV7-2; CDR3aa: CASSLGSPSGVGGELFF; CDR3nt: TGTGCCAGCAGCTTAGGCTCCCCTAGCGGGGTGGGCGGGGAGCTGTTTTTT
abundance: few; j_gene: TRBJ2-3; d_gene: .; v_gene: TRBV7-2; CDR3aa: CASSLDYGGDTQYF; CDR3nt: TGTGCCAGCAGCTTAGATTACGGGGGAGATACGCAGTATTTT
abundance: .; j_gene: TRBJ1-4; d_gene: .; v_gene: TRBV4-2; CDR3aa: CASSQEGGTNEKLFF; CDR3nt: TGTGCCAGCAGCCAAGAGGGGGGAACTAATGAAAAACTGTTTTTT
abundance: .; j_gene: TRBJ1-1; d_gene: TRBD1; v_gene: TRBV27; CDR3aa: CASSFLDRLNTEAFF; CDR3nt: TGTGCCAGCAGTTTTTTGGACAGGTTAAACACTGAAGCTTTCTTT